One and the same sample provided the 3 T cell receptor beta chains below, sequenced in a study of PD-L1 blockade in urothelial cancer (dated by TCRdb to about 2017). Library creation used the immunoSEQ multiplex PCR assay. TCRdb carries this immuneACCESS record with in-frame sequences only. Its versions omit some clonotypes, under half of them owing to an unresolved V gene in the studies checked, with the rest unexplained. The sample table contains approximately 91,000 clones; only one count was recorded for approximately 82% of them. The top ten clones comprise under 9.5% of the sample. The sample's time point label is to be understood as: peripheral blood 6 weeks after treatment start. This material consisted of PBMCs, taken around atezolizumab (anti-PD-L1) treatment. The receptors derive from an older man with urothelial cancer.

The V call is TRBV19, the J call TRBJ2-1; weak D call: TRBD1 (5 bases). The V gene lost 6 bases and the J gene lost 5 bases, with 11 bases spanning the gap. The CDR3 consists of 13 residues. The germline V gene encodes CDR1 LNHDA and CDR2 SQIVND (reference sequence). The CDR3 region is CASRSDTNNEQFF. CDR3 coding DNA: TGTGCCAGTAGATCGGACACAAACAATGAGCAGTTCTTC. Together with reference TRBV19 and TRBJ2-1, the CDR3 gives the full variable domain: DGGITQSPKYLFRKEGQNVTLSCEQNLNHDAMYWYRQDPGQGLRLIYYSQIVNDFQKGDIAEGYSVSREKKESFPLTVTSAQKNPTAFYLCASRSDTNNEQFFGPGTRLTVL.

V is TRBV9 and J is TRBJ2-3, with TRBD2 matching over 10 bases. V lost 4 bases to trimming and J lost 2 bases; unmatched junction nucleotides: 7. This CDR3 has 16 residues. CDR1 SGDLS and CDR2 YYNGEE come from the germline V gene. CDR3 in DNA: TGTGCCAGCAGCCCCGGGACTAGCGACTACACAGATACGCAGTATTTT. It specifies CASSPGTSDYTDTQYF. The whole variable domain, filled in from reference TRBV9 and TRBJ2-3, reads DSGVTQTPKHLITATGQRVTLRCSPRSGDLSVYWYQQSLDQGLQFLIQYYNGEERAKGNILERFSAQQFPDLHSELNLSSLELGDSALYFCASSPGTSDYTDTQYFGPGTRLTVL.

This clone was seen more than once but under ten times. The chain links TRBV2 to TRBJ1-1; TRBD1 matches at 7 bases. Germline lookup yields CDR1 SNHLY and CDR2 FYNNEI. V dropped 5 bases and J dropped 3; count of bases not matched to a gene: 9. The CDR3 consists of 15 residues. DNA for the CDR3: TGTGCCAGCAGTTTACAGGGGAGTTGGTACACTGAAGCTTTCTTT. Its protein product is CASSLQGSWYTEAFF.